The 29 T cell receptor beta chains listed next were all sequenced from one sample in a study of blood T cell repertoires in COVID-19 (dated by TCRdb to 2018 to 2021). The library was made by the immunoSEQ multiplex PCR assay. TCRdb's version of the immuneACCESS table is confined to in-frame rearrangements and falls short of the full clone set. An unresolved V gene accounts for under half of the shortfall where checked; the remainder is of unknown origin. In this sample the table shows 200,000 to 300,000 clones, roughly 84% of which occur a single time. The ten top clones hold 1.5% to 1.9% of the sample. Input material: peripheral blood. Source of these receptors: a woman in her 40s who had recovered from COVID-19.

This clone showed up just a few times. CDR3 in DNA: TGTGCCAGCATTCTAAACACCGGGGAGCTGTTTTTT. Translating gives CASILNTGELFF. This sequence joins TRBV12-3 or TRBV12-4 and TRBJ2-2; D is uncertain. The CDR3 contains 12 residues. V dropped 7 bases and J dropped 2 bases, with 5 bases sitting between them.

This clone appeared a single time. The chain employs TRBV13 and TRBJ2-3; D possibly corresponds to TRBD2 (6 bases). Germline V gene data show CDR1 as PRHDT and CDR2 as FYEKMQ (reference sequence). The CDR3 extends over 16 amino acids. The ends were cut back, 5 bases at V and 6 bases at J, with 21 bases in the middle. The CDR3 nucleotides read TGTGCCAGCAGCGTCAGTCGGGACTCTGGGGGGGATACGCAGTATTTT. This translates into CASSVSRDSGGDTQYF.

The chain combines TRBV5-1 with TRBJ2-1; TRBD2 matches 11 bases. Trimming took 1 base from V and 0 from J; bases not matched to a gene: 6. CDR1 SGHRS and CDR2 YFSETQ come from the germline V gene. The CDR3 loop spans 18 amino acids. The CDR3 loop is CASSLSSGGRSSYNEQFF. CDR3 coding DNA: TGCGCCAGCAGCTTGTCTAGCGGGGGGCGCAGCTCCTACAATGAGCAGTTCTTC.

J is TRBJ2-7 and V is TRBV6-5, with TRBD1 matching 9 bases. The CDR3 is made up of 15 amino acids. Germline CDR1 reads MNHEY; CDR2 reads SVGAGI. V shed 4 bases, J shed 0 bases, and the junction held 4 bases outside the gene matches. CDR3 region: CASSSGTGNSYEQYF. CDR3 in DNA: TGTGCCAGCAGTTCAGGGACAGGGAACTCCTACGAGCAGTACTTC.

This chain connects TRBV18 to TRBJ2-7; TRBD2 matches at 13 bases. Germline CDR1 is KGHSH and CDR2 is LQKENI. The ends lost 4 bases at V and 6 bases at J; junction bases unmatched: 6. The CDR3 is made up of 15 amino acids. CDR3 amino acids: CASSQLAGGLPEQYF. The CDR3 DNA reads as TGTGCCAGCTCACAACTAGCGGGGGGGCTCCCCGAGCAGTACTTC.

The J gene is TRBJ1-2, the V gene TRBV3-1 (or the pseudogene TRBV3-2), with D possibly being TRBD1 (6 bases). CDR1 LGHDT and CDR2 YNNKEL come from the germline V gene (reference sequence). Trimming pared 5 bases from V and 3 bases from J, leaving 10 bases between. The CDR3 runs to 13 residues. The CDR3 reads CASSADRHYGYTF. CDR3 sequence (DNA): TGTGCCAGCAGCGCCGACAGGCACTATGGCTACACCTTC.

The V call is TRBV19, the J call TRBJ1-5; tentative D call: TRBD1 (6 bases). The length of the CDR3 is 14 residues. V was trimmed by 11 bases and J by 3 bases, leaving 17 bases between them. Per the germline V gene, CDR1 is LNHDA and CDR2 is SQIVND (reference sequence). The CDR3 region has the DNA TGTGCCCGTGGGGGGGGGCGGGACAATCAGCCCCAGCATTTT. It is translated as CARGGGRDNQPQHF.

The rearrangement links TRBV2 to TRBJ2-6; TRBD2 is a possible D gene (7 bases). V lost 7 bases and J lost 8, with 15 bases in between. The CDR3 has 14 amino acids. In germline, CDR1 is SNHLY, CDR2 FYNNEI. Here the CDR3 reads CASNNREGSNVLTF. CDR3 in DNA: TGTGCCAGCAACAACAGGGAGGGATCCAACGTCCTGACTTTC.

The chain links TRBV6-5 to TRBJ1-1; 9 bases fit TRBD1. Trimming cost V 0 bases and J 5 bases; bases outside gene matches: 4. Germline V CDR1 and CDR2: MNHEY, SVGAGI. The CDR3 has 15 residues. The CDR3 DNA reads as TGTGCCAGCAGTTACTCACAGGGGGCTGAGACTGAAGCTTTCTTT. Translating gives CASSYSQGAETEAFF.

The gene calls are TRBV10-3 and TRBJ1-2; 12 bases line up with TRBD1. Unmatched junction bases numbered 9, after V lost 6 bases and J lost 1 base. The CDR3 is made up of 17 amino acids. CDR1 and CDR2 (germline): ENHRY, SYGVKD. CDR3 region: CAIRAGTGGAGNYGYTF. In DNA, the CDR3 is TGTGCCATCAGGGCCGGGACAGGGGGCGCGGGTAACTATGGCTACACCTTC.

The rearrangement uses TRBV5-4 and TRBJ2-1, with 12 positions matching TRBD1. Looked up from germline, CDR1 is SGHNT and CDR2 is YYREEE (reference sequence). The CDR3 sequence is 16 residues long. After removal of 2 bases from V and 4 bases from J, the junction contained 4 bases not matched to a gene. The chain's CDR3 is CASSLGTGGAYNEQFF. The CDR3 DNA reads as TGTGCCAGCAGCTTAGGGACAGGGGGCGCATACAATGAGCAGTTCTTC.

This clone has just one count. V gene TRBV11-2 combines with J gene TRBJ2-7; TRBD2 matches at 11 bases. The CDR3 length is 16 residues. The junction had 8 bases not matched to a gene; V was cut back by 5 bases and J by 2 bases. Germline loops: CDR1 SGHAT, CDR2 FQNNGV. This CDR3 reads CASSLAPTSGAYEQYF. The CDR3 DNA reads TGTGCCAGCAGCCTCGCCCCGACTAGCGGGGCCTACGAGCAGTACTTC.

The chain couples TRBV6-5 to TRBJ1-6, with no clear D. This CDR3 is 12 amino acids long. Germline CDR1 and CDR2: MNHEY and SVGAGI. V dropped 6 bases and J dropped 7 bases, with 7 bases sitting between them. Written as DNA, the CDR3 is TGTGCCAGCAGGGCGGGAAATTCACCCCTCCACTTT. Residues: CASRAGNSPLHF.

This chain links TRBV19 with TRBJ1-1, with TRBD1 as a possible D gene (6 bases). This CDR3 is 15 amino acids long. CDR1 is LNHDA and CDR2 is SQIVND in the germline V gene (reference sequence). V shed 7 bases and J shed 0 bases, with 15 bases lying between them. CDR3 residues: CASTPRGRLNTEAFF. CDR3 DNA sequence: TGTGCCAGTACCCCCAGGGGACGATTGAACACTGAAGCTTTCTTT.

This clone was seen only once. The J gene is TRBJ2-7, the V gene TRBV7-9, with D perhaps matching TRBD1 (5 bases). Germline CDR1 is SEHNR and CDR2 is FQNEAQ (reference sequence). The CDR3 has 14 amino acids. V lost 6 bases and J lost 2, with 14 bases in between. In DNA form, the CDR3 reads TGTGCCAGCAGTCCAGTTCAGGGAACCTACGAGCAGTACTTC. As protein: CASSPVQGTYEQYF.

The chain employs TRBV3-1 (or the pseudogene TRBV3-2) and TRBJ2-1; a weak D match, TRBD2 (6 bases). From germline, CDR1 is LGHDT and CDR2 YNNKEL (reference sequence). The CDR3 has 15 residues. The V end lost 4 bases, the J end lost 8 bases, and 18 bases lay between the germline ends. CDR3 nucleotides: TGTGCCAGCAGCCTCCTGGGACTCCTGAGGGATGAGCAGTTCTTC. It is translated as CASSLLGLLRDEQFF.

The chain has TRBV6-5 and TRBJ1-4; TRBD1 agrees at 7 bases. V trimming: 4 bases; J trimming: 0 bases; junction bases outside the gene matches: 2. The CDR3 has 15 residues. Germline V gives CDR1 MNHEY, CDR2 SVGAGI. The CDR3 DNA sequence: TGTGCCAGCAGTTCGACAGGGTCAACTAATGAAAAACTGTTTTTT. It encodes CASSSTGSTNEKLFF.

The rearrangement uses TRBV28 and TRBJ2-7; maybe TRBD2 (6 bases). V was shortened by 3 bases and J by 5 bases, with 17 bases between the two germline ends. The CDR3 loop spans 15 amino acids. Germline assignment: CDR1 MDHEN and CDR2 SYDVKM. The CDR3 loop reads CASSFPSVMRNEQYF. Here the CDR3 DNA reads TGTGCCAGCAGTTTCCCTAGCGTCATGCGGAACGAGCAGTACTTC.

This clone was found a few times. The chain is built from TRBV2 and TRBJ1-2, with 7 bases fitting TRBD1. The CDR3 consists of 13 residues. The trim removed 8 bases at V and 6 bases at J, leaving 9 bases unmatched. Germline CDR1 reads SNHLY; CDR2 reads FYNNEI. CDR3 region: CASVKTGSDGYTF. Here the CDR3 DNA reads TGTGCCAGCGTCAAGACAGGGTCAGATGGCTACACCTTC. The full variable domain, with the rest looked up from reference TRBV2 and TRBJ1-2, is EPEVTQTPSHQVTQMGQEVILRCVPISNHLYFYWYRQILGQKVEFLVSFYNNEISEKSEIFDDQFSVERPDGSNFTLKIRSTKLEDSAMYFCASVKTGSDGYTFGSGTRLTVV.

J is TRBJ2-2 and V is TRBV12-3 or TRBV12-4; D is perhaps TRBD1 (6 bases). The CDR3 is 13 residues long. V lost 9 bases and J 10 bases, leaving 18 bases between the germline ends. The CDR3 DNA follows: TGTGCCAGTTCAGGGGCGCGCAGGTCGGAGCTGTTTTTT. Amino acid sequence: CASSGARRSELFF.

The J gene is TRBJ2-1, the V gene TRBV4-1, with 12 bases aligning to TRBD2. V lost 3 bases and J lost 3; bases outside the gene matches: 3. The CDR3 spans 16 residues. CDR1 MGHRA and CDR2 YSYEKL come from the germline V gene. This CDR3 is CASSHRLAGDYNEQFF. For the CDR3, the DNA is TGCGCCAGCAGCCACAGACTAGCGGGGGACTACAATGAGCAGTTCTTC.

This rearrangement joins TRBV5-1 to TRBJ2-5; 9 bases align to TRBD1. V shed 3 bases, J shed 5 bases, and the junction held 8 bases outside the gene matches. Germline CDR1 reads SGHRS; CDR2 reads YFSETQ. CDR3 length equals 15 residues. In nucleotides, the CDR3 is TGCGCCAGCAGCTCGACAGGGGGACGGAGGGAGACCCAGTACTTC. It yields the protein CASSSTGGRRETQYF.

V and J are TRBV19 and TRBJ1-2; 8 bases match TRBD1. With 3 bases clipped from V and 8 bases from J, the junction kept 11 bases outside the gene matches. The CDR3 sequence is 15 residues long. Germline CDR1 LNHDA, CDR2 SQIVND (reference sequence). CDR3 sequence reads: CASSIPDRVLNGYTF. As DNA, the CDR3 is TGTGCCAGTAGTATCCCGGACAGGGTGCTCAACGGCTACACCTTC. The full variable domain, completed using reference TRBV19 and TRBJ1-2, is DGGITQSPKYLFRKEGQNVTLSCEQNLNHDAMYWYRQDPGQGLRLIYYSQIVNDFQKGDIAEGYSVSREKKESFPLTVTSAQKNPTAFYLCASSIPDRVLNGYTFGSGTRLTVV.

The chain couples TRBV5-4 to TRBJ2-2, with D perhaps matching TRBD2 (6 bases). The length of the CDR3 is 16 residues. V was pared by 4 bases and J by 1 base, with 14 bases between. Per the germline V gene, CDR1 is SGHNT and CDR2 is YYREEE (reference sequence). This CDR3 is CASSPGLNWNTGELFF. The CDR3 DNA reads TGTGCCAGCAGCCCCGGACTAAACTGGAACACCGGGGAGCTGTTTTTT.

The J gene is TRBJ1-5, the V gene TRBV19, with unresolved D. There are 17 residues in the CDR3. Deletions cut 5 bases from V and 0 bases from J, with 17 bases between. CDR1 and CDR2 (germline): LNHDA, SQIVND (reference sequence). Here the CDR3 DNA reads TGTGCCAGTAGTGACCCTTTCTACAGTTATAGCAATCAGCCCCAGCATTTT. Its protein is CASSDPFYSYSNQPQHF.

The chain couples TRBV15 to TRBJ2-1; D possibly corresponds to TRBD2 (6 bases). Trimming shortened V by 5 bases and J by 3 bases, and 14 bases separated the two germline ends. Germline-derived CDR1 and CDR2 are LNHNV and YYDKDF (reference sequence). This CDR3 comprises 15 residues. CDR3: CATSRDLGIYNEQFF. The CDR3 coding sequence is TGTGCCACCAGCCGGGACTTAGGGATCTACAATGAGCAGTTCTTC.

In this sample, this clone turned up a few times. This chain joins TRBV3-1 (or the pseudogene TRBV3-2) and TRBJ1-2; no reliable D call. V was trimmed by 0 bases and J by 4 bases, leaving 15 bases between them. This CDR3 contains 16 residues. Germline loops: CDR1 LGHDT, CDR2 YNNKEL (reference sequence). CDR3 sequence: CASSQEGAGEAYGYTF. For the CDR3, the DNA is TGTGCCAGCAGCCAAGAGGGCGCCGGGGAGGCCTATGGCTACACCTTC.

The chain has TRBV7-3 and TRBJ2-3; D may be TRBD2 (6 bases). This CDR3 region has 16 residues. The V and J ends lost 1 base and 1 base respectively, with 12 bases between them. The germline V gene has CDR1 SGHTA and CDR2 FQGTGA. Here the CDR3 DNA reads TGTGCCAGCAGCTTAATGGCGGGAAGGGGCACAGATACGCAGTATTTT. Protein sequence: CASSLMAGRGTDTQYF.

The V call is TRBV2, the J call TRBJ1-2; a weak D match, TRBD1 (6 bases). Trimming took 5 bases from V and 7 from J, leaving 11 bases between them. CDR3 length: 12 amino acids. Germline assignment: CDR1 SNHLY and CDR2 FYNNEI. In nucleotides, the CDR3 is TGTGCCAGCAGTACGGACAGTCCTGGCTACACCTTC. Translated: CASSTDSPGYTF.